The present T cell receptor (beta chain) was sequenced within a study of shared clonotypes between healthy human individuals. CDR1 and CDR2 (germline): SGHDN, FVKESK. The V segment lost 4 bases and the J segment 6 bases; nucleotides outside the gene matches: 4. This CDR3 has 14 residues. TCRdb keeps only in-frame clones here, not all; method: immunoSEQ multiplex PCR. The profile covers some 1 million clones, with about 75% appearing a single time and roughly 1.4% taken by the ten largest. The chain links TRBV14 to TRBJ2-1; TRBD2 matches 9 bases. This TCR came from a man between 18 and 35 years old in good health. Sequenced material: memory CD4+ T cells sorted from blood. Regarding subset: CD45RA-negative fraction. The CDR3 loop reads CASSPLAGSNEQFF. DNA of the CDR3: TGTGCCAGCAGCCCGCTAGCGGGGAGCAATGAGCAGTTCTTC.